A single sample gave rise to the 7 T cell receptor beta chains below, sequenced in a study of blood T cell repertoires in COVID-19. TCRdb's copy holds only in-frame clones and misses some; the assay was immunoSEQ multiplex PCR. The sample consists of 35,000 to 40,000 clones, roughly 89% of them appearing once. The sequenced sample consisted of peripheral blood. All receptors derive from a human donor in a cohort sampled during active COVID-19.

The gene calls are TRBV19 and TRBJ1-1, with D possibly TRBD1 on 5 matching bases. CDR3 length: 13 residues. Trimming removed 3 bases from V and 2 bases from J, with 7 bases in between. Germline-derived CDR1 and CDR2 are LNHDA and SQIVND (reference sequence). This CDR3 is CASSMTDNTEAFF. The CDR3, as DNA: TGTGCCAGTAGTATGACAGATAACACTGAAGCTTTCTTT.

The chain combines TRBV7-2 with TRBJ1-1; no clear D. This CDR3 comprises 13 residues. Trimming removed 5 bases from V and 0 bases from J, with 7 bases in between. Germline CDR1 and CDR2: SGHTA and FQGNSA. The DNA of the CDR3 is TGTGCCAGCAGCCCGCTAATGAACACTGAAGCTTTCTTT. This translates into CASSPLMNTEAFF.

This chain joins TRBV4-1 and TRBJ2-1; 7 bases are a match to TRBD2. J lost 7 bases, V lost 1 base, and 10 bases had no gene match. The CDR3 consists of 16 residues. Germline assignment: CDR1 MGHRA and CDR2 YSYEKL. The DNA of the CDR3 is TGCGCCAGCAGCCAAGGGAAGCCAGCGGGGTGGAATGAGCAGTTCTTC. This translates into CASSQGKPAGWNEQFF.

This chain links TRBV4-1 with TRBJ2-7; 7 bases are shared with TRBD2. The CDR3 totals 18 residues. Germline V gene lookup returns CDR1 MGHRA and CDR2 YSYEKL. V lost 3 bases to trimming and J lost 5 bases; unmatched junction nucleotides: 19. The CDR3 sequence: CASSHGPLRGGKLDEQYF. The CDR3 nucleotides read TGCGCCAGCAGCCATGGTCCCTTGCGGGGAGGGAAGCTCGACGAGCAGTACTTC.

A word on this clone: The sample has other DNA sequences that encode this CDR3 too. The V and J genes are TRBV2 and TRBJ2-7; D uncertain. Germline V gene sequence: CDR1 SNHLY, CDR2 FYNNEI. The CDR3 contains 13 residues. V lost 4 bases, J lost 1 base, and 8 bases lay in between. This CDR3 is CASSVSGSYEQYF. The CDR3 region has the DNA TGTGCCAGCAGTGTATCCGGGTCCTACGAGCAGTACTTC.

The CDR3 bases are TGTGCCAGCAGCCAAGATCCCGAAGCGGCGGACTCTGGGGCCAACGTCCTGACTTTC. Translated, it gives CASSQDPEAADSGANVLTF. The chain joins TRBV4-2 to TRBJ2-6; possible D gene TRBD2, 5 bases. V was pared by 0 bases and J by 0 bases, with 15 bases between. The CDR3 has 19 amino acids. From germline, CDR1 is LGHNA and CDR2 YNFKEQ.

The V gene is TRBV2, the J gene TRBJ1-1; a possible D gene is TRBD1 (5 bases). The germline V gene encodes CDR1 SNHLY and CDR2 FYNNEI. Trimming left V 6 bases short and J 1 base short, with 12 bases between. This CDR3 region has 14 residues. The CDR3 reads CASSRGGRNTEAFF. As DNA, the CDR3 is TGTGCCAGCAGCCGCGGGGGTAGGAACACTGAAGCTTTCTTT. Filled out from reference TRBV2 and TRBJ1-1, the complete variable domain reads EPEVTQTPSHQVTQMGQEVILRCVPISNHLYFYWYRQILGQKVEFLVSFYNNEISEKSEIFDDQFSVERPDGSNFTLKIRSTKLEDSAMYFCASSRGGRNTEAFFGQGTRLTVV.